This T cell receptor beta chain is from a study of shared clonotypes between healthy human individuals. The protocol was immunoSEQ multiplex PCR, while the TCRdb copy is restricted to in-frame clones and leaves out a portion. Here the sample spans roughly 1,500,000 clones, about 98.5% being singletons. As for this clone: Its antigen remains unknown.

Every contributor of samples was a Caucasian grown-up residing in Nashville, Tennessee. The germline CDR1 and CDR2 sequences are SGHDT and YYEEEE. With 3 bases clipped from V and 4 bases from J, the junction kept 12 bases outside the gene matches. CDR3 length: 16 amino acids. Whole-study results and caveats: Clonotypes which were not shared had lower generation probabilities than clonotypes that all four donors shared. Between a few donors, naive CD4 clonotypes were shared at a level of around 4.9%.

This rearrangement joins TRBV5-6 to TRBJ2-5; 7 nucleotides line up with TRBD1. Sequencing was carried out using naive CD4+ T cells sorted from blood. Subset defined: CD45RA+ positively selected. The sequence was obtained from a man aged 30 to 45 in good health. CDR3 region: CASSWRTGVILETQYF. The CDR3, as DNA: TGTGCCAGCAGCTGGAGGACAGGAGTGATCCTAGAGACCCAGTACTTC. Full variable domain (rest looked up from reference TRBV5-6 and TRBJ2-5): DAGVTQSPTHLIKTRGQQVTLRCSPKSGHDTVSWYQQALGQGPQFIFQYYEEEERQRGNFPDRFSGHQFPNYSSELNVNALLLGDSALYLCASSWRTGVILETQYFGPGTRLLVL.